This TCR beta chain was captured by sequencing in a study of vaccination and CD4 T cells after COVID-19. Study overall: In the convalescent cohort, there were six males and four females, two of them Hispanic.

The CDR3 consists of 14 residues. Germline CDR1 SGHTA, CDR2 FQGNSA. V was trimmed by 1 base and J by 2 bases, leaving 8 bases between them. Overall study findings and caveats: Convalescent patients studied were relatively few, and early post-infection timepoints were absent. Although the median of SARS-CoV-2-reactive clonotypes rose from around 19 to 38, the change was not significant. Researchers report that 304 of 307 vaccine-specific clones in convalescent patients proved spike mono-reactive.

About this clonotype itself: Its matching antigen is unknown.

TCRdb passed the PCR reads through MiXCR, listing each CDR3 protein once. The data contain more than 12,000 distinct CDR3 sequences, approximately 69% of them singletons. This clonotype was sampled from a human donor who had recovered from COVID-19. The source material was CD4+ T cells from blood, sampled after SARS-CoV-2 vaccination. The gene calls are TRBV7-2 and TRBJ2-5, with D possibly TRBD1 on 5 matching bases. Here the CDR3 DNA reads TGTGCCAGCAGCTTAGAAAGGGGTCAAGAGACCCAGTACTTC. As protein: CASSLERGQETQYF.